These T cell receptor beta chains were read from a single sample in a study of vaccination effects on CD4 cells after COVID-19. No antigen is known for these receptors. The protocol was immunoSEQ multiplex PCR, while the TCRdb copy is restricted to in-frame clones and leaves out a portion. The data contain fewer than 15,000 clones, just under 75% of them singletons. This sample comprised CD4+ T cells from PBMCs cultured with HCoV-NL63 spike peptides, obtained after COVID-19 vaccination. The source of these receptors is a human donor who had a prior SARS-CoV-2 infection. The CDR3 runs from the conserved cysteine through the conserved F or W. The order of the fields is D gene, J gene, V gene, clone size, CDR3 protein, CDR3 DNA. A D gene is named only where the DNA matches it firmly. Rows may omit the clone size; those that give it use once, few, many or a size class.

-,TRBJ2-7,TRBV7-8,-,CASSLGYQGPPDEQYF,TGTGCCAGCAGCTTAGGTTACCAGGGGCCCCCGGACGAGCAGTACTTC
-,TRBJ1-1,TRBV27,-,CASSLVGYTEAFF,TGTGCCAGCAGTTTGGTAGGGTACACTGAAGCTTTCTTT
-,TRBJ2-5,TRBV2,-,CASNLRDQETQYF,TGTGCCAGCAATTTACGGGACCAAGAGACCCAGTACTTC
TRBD1,TRBJ1-2,TRBV19,-,CASSRGQSHYGYTF,TGTGCCAGTAGTAGGGGACAGTCCCACTATGGCTACACCTTC
-,TRBJ2-5,TRBV4-1,-,CASSQGDVQETQYF,TGCGCCAGCAGCCAAGGCGACGTCCAAGAGACCCAGTACTTC
-,TRBJ1-2,TRBV7-9,few,CASSDRTNYGYTF,TGTGCCAGCAGCGATAGGACTAACTATGGCTACACCTTC
-,TRBJ2-1,TRBV12-3/TRBV12-4,few,CASVRGSLYEQFF,TGTGCCAGCGTACGGGGAAGCCTCTATGAGCAGTTCTTC
-,TRBJ2-5,TRBV6-2/TRBV6-3,-,CASSWGYDRTIQETQYF,TGTGCCAGCAGTTGGGGATACGATCGGACTATCCAAGAGACCCAGTACTTC
-,TRBJ1-2,TRBV6-2/TRBV6-3,-,CASSYIPEPNYGYTF,TGTGCCAGCAGTTACATTCCGGAGCCTAACTATGGCTACACCTTC
-,TRBJ2-7,TRBV7-8,-,CASSFSETSHEQYF,TGTGCCAGCAGCTTTTCGGAGACTAGTCACGAGCAGTACTTC
-,TRBJ1-4,TRBV10-1,-,CASWRGSRNEKLFF,TGCGCCAGCTGGAGGGGGAGCCGTAATGAAAAACTGTTTTTT
-,TRBJ2-7,TRBV9,-,CASSPNRDNNRYEQYF,TGTGCCAGCAGCCCCAACCGGGACAACAACCGCTACGAGCAGTACTTC
TRBD1,TRBJ1-1,TRBV5-1,-,CASSLTLGQGTNTEAFF,TGCGCCAGCAGCTTGACCTTAGGACAGGGGACGAACACTGAAGCTTTCTTT
TRBD2,TRBJ2-2,TRBV6-2/TRBV6-3,-,CASSFPERGLAGDWNTGELFF,TGTGCCAGCAGTTTCCCCGAAAGAGGACTAGCGGGAGATTGGAACACCGGGGAGCTGTTTTTT
TRBD2,TRBJ2-1,TRBV3-1/TRBV3-2,-,CASSYSRGGYNEQFF,TGTGCCAGCAGCTACTCGCGGGGGGGCTACAATGAGCAGTTCTTC
-,TRBJ1-1,TRBV6-5,-,CASSYSPRITEAFF,TGTGCCAGCAGTTACTCACCCAGGATCACTGAAGCTTTCTTT
-,TRBJ2-5,TRBV9,-,CASSTSVWETQYF,TGTGCCAGCAGCACGTCAGTTTGGGAGACCCAGTACTTC
-,TRBJ2-7,TRBV21-1,once,CASSKQGLAGHYEQYF,TGTGCCAGCAGCAAGCAGGGACTAGCGGGCCACTACGAGCAGTACTTC
TRBD2,TRBJ2-3,TRBV7-2,few,CASSQRGGSIPDTQYF,TGTGCCAGCAGCCAGAGGGGCGGGAGTATCCCAGATACGCAGTATTTT
-,TRBJ1-5,TRBV4-2,-,CASSQDVDSYSSNQPQHF,TGTGCCAGCAGCCAAGATGTAGACAGTTATTCTAGCAATCAGCCCCAGCATTTT
-,TRBJ2-1,TRBV7-9,-,CASSPRISTTRYNEQFF,TGTGCCAGCAGCCCAAGAATTTCGACTACTAGATACAATGAGCAGTTCTTC
-,TRBJ1-6,TRBV5-6,-,CASSPAGGRYNSPLHF,TGTGCCAGCAGCCCAGCCGGGGGCCGATATAATTCACCCCTCCACTTT
-,TRBJ1-2,TRBV6-2/TRBV6-3,-,CASSYRARADVPGGAYGYTF,TGTGCCAGCAGTTATCGGGCCAGGGCTGACGTTCCAGGAGGGGCCTATGGCTACACCTTC
-,TRBJ2-7,TRBV18,-,CASSLLASYEQYF,TGTGCCAGCTCACTCCTAGCATCCTACGAGCAGTACTTC
-,TRBJ2-1,TRBV11-3,few,CASKIDIRNEQFF,TGTGCCAGCAAAATCGACATACGCAATGAGCAGTTCTTC
TRBD1,TRBJ2-3,TRBV19,-,CASSPGGRGMSDTQYF,TGTGCCAGTAGCCCTGGGGGCAGGGGGATGTCAGATACGCAGTATTTT
-,TRBJ2-3,TRBV5-1,-,CASSLGVQVGDTQYF,TGCGCCAGCAGCTTGGGTGTCCAGGTGGGAGATACGCAGTATTTT
-,TRBJ2-1,TRBV15,-,CATSRGRGGEQFF,TGTGCCACCAGCAGAGGTAGGGGCGGGGAGCAGTTCTTC
TRBD2,TRBJ2-5,TRBV9,-,CASSVGLAGEQETQYF,TGTGCCAGCAGCGTAGGATTAGCGGGGGAACAAGAGACCCAGTACTTC
-,TRBJ1-5,TRBV6-2/TRBV6-3,-,CASSYGGNQPQHF,TGTGCCAGCAGTTACGGGGGCAATCAGCCCCAGCATTTT
TRBD2,TRBJ2-5,TRBV30,-,CAWTSGGAFATQYF,TGTGCCTGGACTAGCGGGGGGGCCTTTGCGACCCAGTACTTC
-,TRBJ1-6,TRBV5-1,-,CASSLRSDSPLHF,TGCGCCAGCAGCCTGAGGTCGGATTCACCCCTCCACTTT
TRBD2,TRBJ2-1,TRBV7-3,-,CASSAGGHNEQFF,TGTGCCAGCAGCGCGGGGGGCCACAATGAGCAGTTCTTC
-,TRBJ2-3,TRBV30,-,CAWSNLGAQYF,TGTGCCTGGAGTAATTTAGGGGCGCAGTATTTT
-,TRBJ2-3,TRBV11-3,-,CASSLQDKVQYF,TGTGCCAGCAGCTTACAGGACAAAGTACAGTATTTT
TRBD2,TRBJ2-2,TRBV7-9,few,CASSLSSGNTGELFF,TGTGCCAGCAGCTTATCTAGCGGTAACACCGGGGAGCTGTTTTTT
-,TRBJ2-6,TRBV5-1,-,CASSLSSAGGANVLTF,TGCGCCAGCAGCTTGTCGTCGGCTGGCGGGGCCAACGTCCTGACTTTC
-,TRBJ1-1,TRBV2,-,CASSDWVSEAFF,TGTGCCAGCAGTGACTGGGTATCTGAAGCTTTCTTT
-,TRBJ2-7,TRBV11-2,once,CASSYSTGYEQYF,TGTGCCAGCAGCTATTCGACGGGCTACGAGCAGTACTTC
-,TRBJ2-1,TRBV18,-,CASSPGAGYNEQFF,TGTGCCAGCTCACCAGGGGCGGGATACAATGAGCAGTTCTTC
-,TRBJ1-5,TRBV19,-,CASSLYRIRGRISNQPQHF,TGTGCCAGTAGTCTATACCGTATTCGGGGGAGGATTAGCAATCAGCCCCAGCATTTT
TRBD1,TRBJ1-2,TRBV3-1/TRBV3-2,-,CASSQTRQGGTYGYTF,TGTGCCAGCAGCCAAACCCGACAGGGGGGTACCTATGGCTACACCTTC
-,TRBJ1-2,TRBV15,-,CATSGAGYGYTF,TGTGCCACCAGCGGGGCAGGCTATGGCTACACCTTC
-,TRBJ2-7,TRBV5-6,once,CATKKAHNLEQYF,TGTGCCACCAAGAAAGCCCATAATCTCGAGCAGTACTTC
-,TRBJ2-1,TRBV4-3,-,CASSPHGGEQFF,TGCGCCAGCAGCCCCCATGGGGGTGAGCAGTTCTTC
-,TRBJ1-5,TRBV19,few,CASSKRGSGAPSNQPQHF,TGTGCCAGCAGTAAGAGAGGTTCGGGGGCTCCTAGCAATCAGCCCCAGCATTTT